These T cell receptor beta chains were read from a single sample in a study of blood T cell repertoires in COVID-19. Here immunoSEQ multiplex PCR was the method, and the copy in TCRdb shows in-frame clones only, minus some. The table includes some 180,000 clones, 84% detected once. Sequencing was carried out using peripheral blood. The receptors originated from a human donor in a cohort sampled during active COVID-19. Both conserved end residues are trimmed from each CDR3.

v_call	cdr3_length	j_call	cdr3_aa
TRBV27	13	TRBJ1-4	ASSLAGARREKLF
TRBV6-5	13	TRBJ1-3	ASKQGAHSGNTIY
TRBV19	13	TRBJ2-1	ASRTSGSSSNEQF
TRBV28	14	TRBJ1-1	ASSLVPGQGNTEAF
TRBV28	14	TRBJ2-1	ASSLFTSGSSNEQF
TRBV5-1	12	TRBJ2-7	ASSLSQSTYEQY
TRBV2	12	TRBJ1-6	ASNRQIYNSPLH
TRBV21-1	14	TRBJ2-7	ASSTSSSGRAQEQY
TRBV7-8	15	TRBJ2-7	ASSPSSLSGRSYEQY
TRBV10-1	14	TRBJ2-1	ASSETGGPSYNEQF
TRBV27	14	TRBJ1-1	ASSSHPGGRGTEAF
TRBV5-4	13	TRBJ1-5	ASSPGPPGNQPQH
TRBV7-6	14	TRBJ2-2	ASSARDSRTGGELF
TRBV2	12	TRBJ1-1	ASSEIGVAPEAF
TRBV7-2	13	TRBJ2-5	ASSQRDRGPETQY
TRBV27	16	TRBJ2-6	ASSPGTSGISGANVLT
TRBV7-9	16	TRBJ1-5	ASSSPQGGTGSNQPQH
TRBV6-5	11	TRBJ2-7	ASRLTGTYEQY
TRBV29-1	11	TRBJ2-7	SVSSTGSYEQY
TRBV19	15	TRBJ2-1	ASSTNLLAGGPNEQF
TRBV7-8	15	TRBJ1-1	ASSRLGQAPMNTEAF